A selection of T cell receptor beta chains follows, all from one sample in a study of cytomegalovirus exposure and HLA in healthy donors. Clones were read by immunoSEQ multiplex PCR, and TCRdb kept only the in-frame ones, dropping some. The table lists about 120,000 clones, 77% of them singletons, with 5.8% in the top ten. The sample comprised PBMCs. These receptors came from a young man in good health and CMV-seropositive. CDR3s include the opening cysteine and the closing phenylalanine or tryptophan. A D gene is named only where the DNA matches it firmly. Size tells how often a clone was seen (once, few, many) or the class of an expanded clone, and some rows leave it out.

-,TRBV27,TRBJ2-2,TRBD1,CASSIKQGYGELFF,TGTGCCAGCAGTATTAAACAGGGGTACGGGGAGCTGTTTTTT
-,TRBV7-8,TRBJ2-3,-,CASSFLAGASTDTQYF,TGTGCCAGCAGCTTTCTTGCGGGGGCGAGCACAGATACGCAGTATTTT
once,TRBV7-8,TRBJ1-2,-,CASSPSPGGHSFGYTF,TGTGCCAGCAGCCCTTCGCCCGGGGGTCACTCTTTCGGCTACACCTTC
-,TRBV7-9,TRBJ2-7,TRBD1,CASSYRDRGYEQYF,TGTGCCAGCAGCTACCGGGACAGGGGCTACGAGCAGTACTTC
-,TRBV7-2,TRBJ1-5,-,CASSLREGNQPQHF,TGTGCCAGCAGCTTGCGGGAGGGCAATCAGCCCCAGCATTTT
-,TRBV6-5,TRBJ1-5,-,CASGGEGNQPQHF,TGTGCCAGCGGGGGGGAAGGCAATCAGCCCCAGCATTTT
-,TRBV7-2,TRBJ1-3,TRBD1,CASSFSDRGSGNTIYF,TGTGCCAGCAGTTTTTCAGACAGGGGTTCTGGAAACACCATATATTTT
-,TRBV7-3,TRBJ2-1,TRBD2,CASSLTSGGYNEQFF,TGTGCCAGCAGCTTGACTAGCGGGGGGTACAATGAGCAGTTCTTC
-,TRBV28,TRBJ1-1,-,CASSLTPRNTEAFF,TGTGCCAGCAGTCTAACCCCAAGGAACACTGAAGCTTTCTTT
-,TRBV6-6,TRBJ1-5,-,CASSKTVNQPQHF,TGTGCCAGCAGTAAAACAGTGAATCAGCCCCAGCATTTT
-,TRBV5-6,TRBJ2-5,TRBD1,CASSSAGQVQETQYF,TGTGCCAGCAGCTCGGCCGGACAGGTTCAAGAGACCCAGTACTTC
few,TRBV5-4,TRBJ2-5,TRBD2,CASSARTSGDQETQYF,TGTGCCAGCAGCGCAAGGACTAGCGGGGACCAAGAGACCCAGTACTTC
-,TRBV5-1,TRBJ2-3,TRBD2,CASSLAASGGFADTQYF,TGCGCCAGCAGCTTGGCCGCTAGCGGGGGGTTCGCAGATACGCAGTATTTT
-,TRBV6-1,TRBJ2-1,TRBD2,CASSDPVLAGGLSYNEQFF,TGTGCCAGCAGTGACCCGGTTTTAGCGGGAGGACTATCCTACAATGAGCAGTTCTTC
-,TRBV9,TRBJ2-2,-,CASSVEGRNTGELFF,TGTGCCAGCAGCGTTGAGGGAAGGAACACCGGGGAGCTGTTTTTT
-,TRBV2,TRBJ2-1,TRBD2,CASSEDRVAGGRNEQFF,TGTGCCAGCAGTGAAGATCGGGTAGCGGGGGGGCGTAATGAGCAGTTCTTC
-,TRBV27,TRBJ2-5,TRBD2,CASKSMTSGKYQEAQYF,TGTGCCAGCAAGTCTATGACTAGCGGGAAGTACCAAGAGGCCCAGTACTTC
-,TRBV7-6,TRBJ2-7,TRBD1,CASSLGTGGSGYEQYF,TGTGCCAGCAGCTTGGGGACAGGGGGCTCAGGCTACGAGCAGTACTTC
-,TRBV9,TRBJ1-1,-,CASSANGGFTEAFF,TGTGCCAGCAGCGCAAACGGGGGTTTCACTGAAGCTTTCTTT
-,TRBV18,TRBJ1-1,-,CASSPEGRMNTEAFF,TGTGCCAGCTCACCCGAGGGCAGGATGAACACTGAAGCTTTCTTT
-,TRBV29-1,TRBJ1-1,-,CSACTGTHFMNTEAFF,TGCAGCGCCTGCACCGGGACACATTTCATGAACACTGAAGCTTTCTTT
-,TRBV6-6,TRBJ1-2,-,CAIMTESFYGYTF,TGTGCCATTATGACAGAGTCCTTCTATGGCTACACCTTC
-,TRBV7-6,TRBJ2-3,-,CASSLGEGVGTDTQYF,TGTGCCAGCAGCCTCGGGGAGGGGGTCGGCACAGATACGCAGTATTTT
-,TRBV11-1,TRBJ1-3,-,CASSLPPGNTIYF,TGTGCCAGCAGCTTACCCCCAGGGAACACCATATATTTT
-,TRBV5-1,TRBJ1-1,-,CASSLVGNSRGSEAFF,TGCGCCAGCAGCTTGGTGGGCAATTCCCGAGGGTCTGAAGCTTTCTTT
few,TRBV7-6,TRBJ2-7,-,CASSASGGAYEQYF,TGTGCCAGCAGCGCTTCGGGCGGGGCCTACGAGCAGTACTTC
-,TRBV7-6,TRBJ1-4,-,CASSPPGVGNEKLFF,TGTGCCAGCAGCCCCCCCGGGGTTGGTAATGAAAAACTGTTTTTT
-,TRBV7-9,TRBJ1-1,TRBD1,CASSLGGETSNTEAFF,TGTGCCAGCAGTCTAGGGGGCGAGACCTCGAACACTGAAGCTTTCTTT
-,TRBV7-8,TRBJ2-1,TRBD2,CASSYLGSGRARYNEQFF,TGTGCCAGCAGCTATTTGGGGAGCGGGAGGGCCCGGTACAATGAGCAGTTCTTC
once,TRBV6-4,TRBJ2-1,TRBD2,CASSTSGNNEQFF,TGTGCCAGCAGCACTAGCGGGAACAATGAGCAGTTCTTC
-,TRBV7-9,TRBJ1-2,-,CASSLALGSPSGGYTF,TGTGCCAGCAGCTTAGCGCTTGGCAGCCCCTCGGGGGGCTACACCTTC
few,TRBV11-1,TRBJ2-7,TRBD2,CASSFSGLAGEQYF,TGTGCCAGCAGCTTTTCGGGACTAGCGGGGGAGCAGTACTTC
-,TRBV7-9,TRBJ1-1,-,CASSLQAPSTFF,TGTGCCAGCAGCTTGCAGGCGCCCTCAACTTTCTTT
-,TRBV5-4,TRBJ2-2,-,CASSSSGFAGELFF,TGTGCCAGCAGCTCCTCCGGTTTCGCCGGGGAGCTGTTTTTT
-,TRBV7-9,TRBJ1-4,TRBD1,CASSLGDRDREKLFF,TGTGCCAGCAGCTTAGGGGACAGGGACCGTGAAAAACTGTTTTTT
-,TRBV27,TRBJ2-1,TRBD2,CASSLRPGTRDEQFF,TGTGCCAGCAGTTTAAGGCCCGGGACTAGAGATGAGCAGTTCTTC
-,TRBV19,TRBJ2-7,-,CASSISQGYEQYF,TGTGCCAGTAGTATCTCACAGGGCTACGAGCAGTACTTC
-,TRBV5-1,TRBJ2-1,-,CASSFMGGNNEQFF,TGCGCCAGCTCCTTTATGGGCGGGAACAATGAGCAGTTCTTC
once,TRBV5-4,TRBJ2-7,-,CASSLEQNEQYF,TGTGCCAGCAGCTTGGAACAGAACGAGCAGTACTTC
once,TRBV5-1,TRBJ1-1,-,CASSLPKQGLNTEAFF,TGCGCCAGCAGCTTGCCCAAACAGGGACTGAACACTGAAGCTTTCTTT
-,TRBV29-1,TRBJ2-1,TRBD1,CSVGGTGGLNNEQFF,TGCAGCGTTGGGGGGACAGGGGGCCTCAACAATGAGCAGTTCTTC